One and the same sample provided the 32 T cell receptor beta chains below, sequenced in a study of neurological immune-mediated disorders. TCRdb passed the 5' RACE reads through MiXCR, listing each CDR3 protein once. The data hold 60,000 or so distinct CDR3 sequences, with roughly an eighth observed a single time. What was sequenced was PBMCs. The source is a man aged 55 to 69 in good health.

This clonotype was found many times. J is TRBJ2-7 and V is TRBV5-1; D is possibly TRBD1 (6 bases). The CDR3 contains 13 residues. The germline V and J ends were trimmed by 4 bases and 3 bases, with 11 bases remaining between them. Germline lookup yields CDR1 SGHRS and CDR2 YFSETQ. The CDR3 is CASSPRDNYEQYF. CDR3 nucleotides: TGCGCCAGCAGCCCCCGGGACAACTACGAGCAGTACTTC.

This clonotype showed up many times. The chain recombines TRBV20-1 with TRBJ2-5; 8 bases are a match to TRBD2. After removal of 0 bases from V and 4 bases from J, the junction contained 4 bases not matched to a gene. CDR1 and CDR2 (germline): DFQATT, SNEGSKA (reference sequence). The CDR3 length is 14 residues. In nucleotides, the CDR3 is TGCAGTGCTAGAGATCCAGCGGGGGTAGAGACCCAGTACTTC. Amino acids: CSARDPAGVETQYF.

This clonotype occurred many times. V gene TRBV11-2 combines with J gene TRBJ2-3; D is uncertain. The CDR3 contains 14 residues. Germline assignment: CDR1 SGHAT and CDR2 FQNNGV. Between the trimmed V and J ends, which lost 0 bases and 5 bases, there was a span of 9 bases. The DNA of the CDR3 is TGTGCCAGCAGCTTAGAACAACTCGAAGATACGCAGTATTTT. It codes for CASSLEQLEDTQYF.

In its sample, this clonotype was seen many times. The CDR3 coding sequence is TGCGCCAGCAGCTTGGTCCCGCAGGAGAGGTCGGGGAATTCACCCCTCCACTTT. It encodes CASSLVPQERSGNSPLHF. The J gene is TRBJ1-6, the V gene TRBV5-1; D unresolved. CDR1 SGHRS and CDR2 YFSETQ come from the germline V gene. The length of the CDR3 is 18 residues. Trimming removed 0 bases from V and 7 bases from J, with 20 bases in between.

A word on this clonotype: Here the CDR3 omits its conserved ending phenylalanine or tryptophan, so a read error is the likely source. The CDR3 DNA reads as TGCAGCGCAAGAAAGGGGAATTCACCCCTCCACCTT. It translates to CSARKGNSPLHL. The chain uses TRBV29-1 and TRBJ1-6, with D maybe TRBD1 (5 bases). CDR1 SQVTM and CDR2 ANQGSEA come from the germline V gene. V dropped 7 bases and J dropped 7 bases, with 11 bases sitting between them. The CDR3 runs to 12 residues.

This clonotype was detected ten times or more. This sequence joins TRBV20-1 and TRBJ1-5; D call uncertain. Between the trimmed V and J ends, which lost 4 bases and 4 bases, there was a span of 11 bases. The CDR3 runs to 13 residues. CDR1 and CDR2 (germline): DFQATT, SNEGSKA (reference sequence). The CDR3 is CSATPDGNQPQHF. DNA for the CDR3: TGCAGTGCTACACCGGACGGAAATCAGCCCCAGCATTTT.

This clonotype was detected many times. The chain uses TRBV5-1 and TRBJ2-5; D perhaps matches TRBD2 (6 bases). The CDR3 is made up of 16 amino acids. Germline V gene sequence: CDR1 SGHRS, CDR2 YFSETQ. The V end was cut by 0 bases, the J end by 2 bases, with 14 bases between. The CDR3 DNA is TGCGCCAGCAGCTTGGCCGAGGGACTCCTACAAGAGACCCAGTACTTC. This codes for CASSLAEGLLQETQYF. Full variable domain (rest looked up from reference TRBV5-1 and TRBJ2-5): KAGVTQTPRYLIKTRGQQVTLSCSPISGHRSVSWYQQTPGQGLQFLFEYFSETQRNKGNFPGRFSGRQFSNSRSEMNVSTLELGDSALYLCASSLAEGLLQETQYFGPGTRLLVL.

This clonotype was counted at least ten times. The chain employs TRBV5-1 and TRBJ1-4; tentatively, D is TRBD1 (5 bases). V lost 3 bases and J lost 6, with 12 bases in between. This CDR3 region has 14 residues. The germline gives CDR1 SGHRS, CDR2 YFSETQ. In nucleotides, the CDR3 is TGCGCCAGCAGCTCCGGGACGGACTATGAAAAACTGTTTTTT. Translating gives CASSSGTDYEKLFF.

At least ten counts were recorded for this clonotype. The rearrangement joins TRBV11-2 to TRBJ1-2; 9 positions agree with TRBD1. Germline lookup yields CDR1 SGHAT and CDR2 FQNNGV. The CDR3 runs to 15 residues. V was clipped by 4 bases and J by 4 bases; unmatched bases: 7. DNA for the CDR3: TGTGCCAGCAGCTACCCACAGGGGGCCGGCTATGGCTACACCTTC. Amino acids: CASSYPQGAGYGYTF.

This clonotype was counted at least ten times. This chain joins TRBV6-5 and TRBJ1-6, with D perhaps TRBD1 (6 bases). The V end lost 4 bases, the J end lost 6 bases, and 22 bases lay between the germline ends. Per the germline V gene, CDR1 is MNHEY and CDR2 is SVGAGI. The CDR3 consists of 18 residues. The CDR3 bases are TGTGCCAGCAGTTTGGGCAAATTTACAGGGTTCAGTAATTCACCCCTCCACTTT. Its protein is CASSLGKFTGFSNSPLHF.

In its sample, this clonotype was seen many times. A read error may account for a junction end that differs from germline. V and J are TRBV9 and TRBJ2-7, with 8 bases matching TRBD2. The CDR3 is 15 residues long. Per the germline V gene, CDR1 is SGDLS and CDR2 is YYNGEE. CDR3 nucleotides: TGTGCCAGCAGCGTATTGGCTAGCGGGCCCTATGAGCAGTACTTC. This translates into CASSVLASGPYEQYF.

This clonotype was counted at least ten times. The V gene is TRBV28, the J gene TRBJ2-7, with no clear D. This CDR3 spans 12 amino acids. CDR1 MDHEN and CDR2 SYDVKM come from the germline V gene. V was cut by 7 bases and J by 0 bases, with 7 bases left in between. CDR3 loop: CASTASSYEQYF. In nucleotides, the CDR3 is TGTGCCAGCACCGCCAGCTCCTACGAGCAGTACTTC.

The rearrangement joins TRBV4-1 to TRBJ1-3, with D tentatively TRBD1 (6 bases). Trimming pared 0 bases from V and 3 bases from J, leaving 18 bases between. The CDR3 sequence is 18 residues long. CDR1 and CDR2 (germline): MGHRA, YSYEKL. This chain's CDR3 is CASSQDIGMGGIGNTIYF. The CDR3 coding sequence is TGCGCCAGCAGCCAAGATATTGGGATGGGGGGCATTGGAAACACCATATATTTT.

Ten or more counts support this clonotype. The V call is TRBV5-1, the J call TRBJ1-1, with TRBD1 as a possible D gene (5 bases). This CDR3 region has 16 residues. The germline gives CDR1 SGHRS, CDR2 YFSETQ. V lost 0 bases, J lost 0 bases, and 12 bases lay in between. CDR3 loop: CASSLALGTVNTEAFF. The CDR3 DNA sequence: TGCGCCAGCAGCTTGGCCCTGGGGACGGTGAACACTGAAGCTTTCTTT.

Many counts were recorded for this clonotype. The chain is built from TRBV7-2 and TRBJ2-1; maybe TRBD1 (6 bases). This CDR3 has 14 residues. Trimming stripped 4 bases from V and 7 bases from J, with 14 bases between. Germline V gene lookup returns CDR1 SGHTA and CDR2 FQGNSA. The CDR3 region is CASSSDRITNEQFF. For the CDR3, the DNA is TGTGCCAGCAGCTCCGACAGGATAACGAATGAGCAGTTCTTC.

This clonotype was recorded many times. Sequence at one end of the junction differs from germline and may be a read error. The V call is TRBV20-1, the J call TRBJ1-1; 10 bases align to TRBD1. The CDR3 spans 14 residues. Germline V gene sequence: CDR1 DFQATT, CDR2 SNEGSKA (reference sequence). This chain's CDR3 is CSALRGQGNPEAFF. DNA of the CDR3: TGCAGTGCCCTCCGGGGACAGGGGAACCCTGAAGCTTTCTTT.

This clonotype was picked up many times. V usage is TRBV15 and J usage is TRBJ2-1; D may be TRBD2 (5 bases). The germline gives CDR1 LNHNV, CDR2 YYDKDF (reference sequence). V lost 5 bases, J lost 4 bases, and 6 bases lay in between. The CDR3 spans 12 residues. Here the CDR3 reads CATSRGYNEQFF. The CDR3 DNA is TGTGCCACCAGCCGCGGGTACAATGAGCAGTTCTTC.

This clonotype was picked up many times. The rearrangement uses TRBV5-1 and TRBJ2-1; tentative D call: TRBD1 (7 bases). V was trimmed by 0 bases and J by 9 bases, leaving 10 bases between them. The CDR3 is made up of 13 amino acids. Germline-derived CDR1 and CDR2 are SGHRS and YFSETQ. Here the CDR3 reads CASSLDQGGEQFF. The CDR3 DNA is TGCGCCAGCAGCTTGGACCAGGGGGGTGAGCAGTTCTTC.

This clonotype is labeled medium-sized. The chain is built from TRBV5-1 and TRBJ1-4; D is perhaps TRBD1 (5 bases). The CDR3 extends over 15 amino acids. V was pared by 0 bases and J by 5 bases, with 11 bases between. CDR1 and CDR2 (germline): SGHRS, YFSETQ. CDR3 sequence (DNA): TGCGCCAGCAGCTTGGGGCAGGGAAAAAATGAAAAACTGTTTTTT. Its protein product is CASSLGQGKNEKLFF.

There are a few counts of this clonotype. The chain combines TRBV28 with TRBJ1-5; D may be TRBD1 (6 bases). The CDR3 consists of 13 residues. V shed 6 bases and J shed 3 bases, with 9 bases lying between them. The V gene's germline CDR1 is MDHEN and CDR2 SYDVKM. The chain's CDR3 is CASRRGHNQPQHF. The CDR3 DNA is TGTGCCAGCAGGCGGGGGCACAATCAGCCCCAGCATTTT.

This clonotype occurred many times. The genes are TRBV7-2 and TRBJ1-6; D unclear. V lost 3 bases, J lost 7 bases, and 13 bases lay in between. Germline CDR1 and CDR2: SGHTA and FQGNSA. This CDR3 contains 15 residues. The CDR3 protein is CASSLTGGENSPLHF. CDR3 nucleotides: TGTGCCAGCAGCTTGACGGGCGGGGAGAATTCACCCCTCCACTTT.

In its sample, this clonotype was seen many times. The rearrangement links TRBV7-7 to TRBJ1-4, with D perhaps matching TRBD1 (6 bases). In germline, CDR1 is SSHAT, CDR2 FNYEAQ (reference sequence). V lost 6 bases and J lost 7, with 18 bases in between. The CDR3 loop spans 15 amino acids. This CDR3 reads CASSLRAGEAEKLFF. DNA of the CDR3: TGTGCCAGCAGTTTAAGGGCAGGGGAGGCTGAAAAACTGTTTTTT.

Details on this clonotype: A much bigger clone sits one base away, suggesting this may be a read error. The chain uses TRBV29-1 and TRBJ2-3, with a weak D call TRBD2 (6 bases). The CDR3 length is 14 residues. Looked up from germline, CDR1 is SQVTM and CDR2 is ANQGSEA. With 8 bases removed from V and 4 bases from J, the gap between germline ends came to 19 bases. The CDR3 region is CSWGTAGRPDTQYF. The CDR3 DNA reads as TGCAGCTGGGGGACGGCAGGGAGGCCAGATACGCAGTATTTT.

There are many counts of this clonotype. The chain has TRBV12-3 or TRBV12-4 and TRBJ2-5, with 12 bases that match TRBD2. J was trimmed by 4 bases and V by 6 bases; bases with no gene match: 3. The CDR3 is 14 residues long. The CDR3 loop reads CASRPGLAGETQYF. CDR3 DNA: TGTGCCAGCAGGCCGGGACTAGCGGGAGAGACCCAGTACTTC.

This clonotype was counted ten times or more. The rearrangement links TRBV20-1 to TRBJ2-7, with D possibly TRBD1 on 6 matching bases. Trimming left V 5 bases short and J 0 bases short, with 17 bases between. Germline V lookup: CDR1 DFQATT, CDR2 SNEGSKA (reference sequence). The CDR3 is made up of 15 amino acids. CDR3 DNA sequence: TGCAGTGCTCCGCCCGCGGTGGGGGCCTCCTACGAGCAGTACTTC. Its translation is CSAPPAVGASYEQYF.

This clonotype was picked up many times. The CDR3 sequence: CASSQSSGTGFTDTQYF. For the CDR3, the DNA is TGCGCCAGCAGCCAGTCCTCCGGGACAGGCTTTACAGATACGCAGTATTTT. V gene TRBV4-3 combines with J gene TRBJ2-3; TRBD1 aligns across 8 bases. The germline V gene has CDR1 LGHNA and CDR2 YSLEER. V lost 3 bases to trimming and J lost 3 bases; unmatched junction nucleotides: 11. CDR3 length: 17 residues.

This sequence joins TRBV29-1 and TRBJ1-1, with unresolved D. The germline V and J ends were trimmed by 3 bases and 1 base, with 6 bases remaining between them. The germline V gene has CDR1 SQVTM and CDR2 ANQGSEA. The CDR3 runs to 12 residues. CDR3 amino acids: CSVDPGNTEAFF. For the CDR3, the DNA is TGCAGCGTTGATCCAGGGAACACTGAAGCTTTCTTT.

This clonotype was detected ten times or more. V usage is TRBV18 and J usage is TRBJ2-7, with no clear D. Per the germline V gene, CDR1 is KGHSH and CDR2 is LQKENI. The CDR3 spans 13 residues. The V end lost 6 bases, the J end lost 6 bases, and 15 bases lay between the germline ends. Here the CDR3 DNA reads TGTGCCAGCTCCTTGGGGAAGGACCGCGAGCAGTACTTC. It yields the protein CASSLGKDREQYF.

This clonotype showed up many times. The V gene is TRBV18, the J gene TRBJ2-7; 9 bases agree with TRBD1. Germline V CDR1 and CDR2: KGHSH, LQKENI. The CDR3 spans 14 residues. The junction had 3 bases not matched to a gene; V was cut back by 3 bases and J by 3 bases. The CDR3 spells CASSPGQGSYEQYF. The DNA of the CDR3 is TGTGCCAGCTCACCCGGACAGGGGAGCTACGAGCAGTACTTC.

This clonotype has ten or more counts. The V call is TRBV27, the J call TRBJ2-5; D gene uncertain. The CDR3 has 12 amino acids. V shed 5 bases and J shed 0 bases, with 4 bases lying between them. Germline lookup yields CDR1 MNHEY and CDR2 SMNVEV (reference sequence). The CDR3 loop reads CASSVNQETQYF. CDR3 DNA: TGTGCCAGCAGTGTCAACCAAGAGACCCAGTACTTC.

This clonotype has a count of ten or more. Here the CDR3 DNA reads TGCAGCGTTGGCCGGTCGAGCTACGAGCAGTACTTC. Amino acid sequence: CSVGRSSYEQYF. This chain connects TRBV29-1 to TRBJ2-7, with D unclear. The CDR3 consists of 12 residues. Trimming cost V 4 bases and J 3 bases, with 10 bases left between them. Germline V gene data show CDR1 as SQVTM and CDR2 as ANQGSEA.

This clonotype was seen many times. V gene TRBV6-2 or TRBV6-3 combines with J gene TRBJ2-3; D ambiguous. Germline V gene lookup returns CDR1 MNHEY and CDR2 SVGEGT. V dropped 2 bases and J dropped 6 bases, with 18 bases sitting between them. This CDR3 comprises 16 residues. CDR3 residues: CASSYKADRAMDTQYF. The CDR3 nucleotides read TGTGCCAGCAGTTACAAGGCTGATCGCGCCATGGATACGCAGTATTTT.